Listed below are T cell receptor beta chains from one sample, sequenced in a study of radiotherapy plus CTLA-4 blockade in lung cancer. The protocol was immunoSEQ multiplex PCR, while the TCRdb copy is restricted to in-frame clones and leaves out a portion. Among roughly 55,000 clones listed, approximately 67% were seen once. The sample was peripheral blood, taken from a patient treated with radiotherapy plus ipilimumab. The receptors stem from a human donor with non-small cell lung cancer whose response to radiotherapy plus ipilimumab could not be evaluated. Each CDR3 is given with its conserved first and last residue. A D gene is named only where the DNA matches it firmly. Clone size is given for some rows only: seen once, a few or many times, or a class if the clone is expanded.

>TRBD1|TRBJ1-2|TRBV18|-
CASSPTTGWNYGYTF
TGTGCCAGCTCCCCTACGACAGGGTGGAACTATGGCTACACCTTC
>-|TRBJ1-4|TRBV18|few
CASSVQGGEKLFF
TGTGCCAGCTCTGTGCAGGGAGGAGAAAAACTGTTTTTT
>TRBD2|TRBJ2-7|TRBV11-2|-
CASGGGGNYEQYF
TGTGCCAGCGGCGGCGGGGGTAACTACGAGCAGTACTTC
>-|TRBJ1-5|TRBV25-1|once
CASSELGSSGEAQHF
TGTGCCAGCAGTGAACTAGGGAGCTCAGGTGAAGCCCAGCATTTT
>-|TRBJ2-6|TRBV7-2|once
CASSTAGLGANVLTF
TGTGCCAGCAGCACCGCAGGACTCGGGGCCAACGTCCTGACTTTC
>TRBD1|TRBJ2-1|TRBV7-6|few
CASSLQKGPGQGFSYNEQFF
TGTGCCAGCAGCCTTCAAAAAGGACCGGGACAGGGGTTTTCCTACAATGAGCAGTTCTTC
>-|TRBJ1-2|TRBV5-8|-
CASSLRYGYTF
TGTGCCAGCAGCTTGCGGTATGGCTACACCTTC
>TRBD1|TRBJ2-7|TRBV6-5|-
CASRSPGTGLYEQYF
TGTGCCAGCAGGTCCCCCGGGACAGGCCTTTACGAGCAGTACTTC
>-|TRBJ1-5|TRBV19|-
CASSLWLNVQPQHF
TGTGCCAGTAGTCTTTGGCTGAACGTTCAGCCCCAGCATTTT
>-|TRBJ2-2|TRBV6-5|-
CASSYSRPDTGELFF
TGTGCCAGCAGTTACTCGCGCCCGGACACCGGGGAGCTGTTTTTT
>-|TRBJ2-7|TRBV12-5|-
CASGPITGSYEQYF
TGTGCTAGTGGTCCTATTACAGGCAGCTACGAGCAGTACTTC
>-|TRBJ1-1|TRBV19|-
CASSIERVNTEAFF
TGTGCCAGTAGTATAGAGAGAGTGAACACTGAAGCTTTCTTT
>TRBD1|TRBJ2-5|TRBV7-3|-
CASSLRQGMGQETQYF
TGTGCCAGCAGCTTAAGACAGGGAATGGGCCAAGAGACCCAGTACTTC
>TRBD1|TRBJ1-1|TRBV5-1|-
CASSFRQGDTEAFF
TGCGCCAGCAGCTTTCGACAGGGGGACACTGAAGCTTTCTTT
>TRBD2|TRBJ2-7|TRBV9|-
CASSAPASGGYEQYF
TGTGCCAGCAGCGCCCCAGCTAGCGGGGGCTACGAGCAGTACTTC
>-|TRBJ1-1|TRBV7-9|-
CASSLSGGGTEAFF
TGTGCCAGCAGCTTATCGGGGGGAGGCACTGAAGCTTTCTTT
>-|TRBJ2-3|TRBV28|-
CASSFQWDIRATDTQYF
TGTGCCAGCAGTTTTCAGTGGGACATCCGGGCGACAGATACGCAGTATTTT